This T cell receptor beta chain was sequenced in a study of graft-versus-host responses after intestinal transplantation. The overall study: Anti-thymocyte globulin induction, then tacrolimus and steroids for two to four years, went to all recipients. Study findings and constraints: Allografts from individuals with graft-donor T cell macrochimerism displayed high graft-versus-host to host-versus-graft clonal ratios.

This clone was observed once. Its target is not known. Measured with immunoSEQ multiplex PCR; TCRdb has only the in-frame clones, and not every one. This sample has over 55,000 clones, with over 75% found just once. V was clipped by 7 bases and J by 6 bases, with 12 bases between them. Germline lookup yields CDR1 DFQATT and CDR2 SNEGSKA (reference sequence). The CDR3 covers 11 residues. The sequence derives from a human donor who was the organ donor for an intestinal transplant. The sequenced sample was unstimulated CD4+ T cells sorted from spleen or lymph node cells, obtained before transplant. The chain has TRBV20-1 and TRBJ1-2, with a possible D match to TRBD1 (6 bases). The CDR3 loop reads CSGRKGDGYTF. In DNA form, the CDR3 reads TGCAGTGGCCGGAAGGGGGATGGCTACACCTTC.